The T cell receptor (beta chain) under discussion was sequenced for a study of blood T cells in healthy people across ages. Unmatched junction bases numbered 9, after V lost 0 bases and J lost 6 bases. Germline V lookup: CDR1 LGHDT, CDR2 YNNKEL (reference sequence). The CDR3 totals 17 residues. Alongside a J-beta primer mix, a sample-barcoded 5' primer served in a second PCR lasting roughly 7 to 12 cycles. Each cDNA was tagged by a template-switch adaptor containing 12 random nucleotides. The yield of each sample was at least 3 million CDR3-containing paired-end reads. MiXCR was run by TCRdb on the 5' RACE reads, yielding one entry per CDR3 protein. The sample contains about 780,000 distinct CDR3 sequences, 35% to 60% of which appear only once.

V usage is TRBV3-1 and J usage is TRBJ1-1; 11 positions agree with TRBD1. The TCR sequence derives from a man at least 80 years old in good health. Sequenced material: blood. CDR3 in amino acids: CASSQDSGQGAWAEAFF. In nucleotides, the CDR3 is TGTGCCAGCAGCCAAGATTCTGGACAGGGGGCCTGGGCTGAAGCTTTCTTT.